Only a few counts were recorded for the clone carrying this T cell receptor (beta chain). Its antigen remains unknown. These data originate in a study of T-cell memory formation after mild COVID-19. Background on the study: TCR clusters were mostly confined to one donor each. Findings of the study overall: Clones shrinking from day 15 to 85 showed even CD4/CD8 mixes; later expanders tilted CD4+. Contracting clones localized mainly to CM and EM when CD4+ and mainly to EMRA when CD8+.

Constant-segment primers served in 5'RACE that generated TCR alpha and TCR beta cDNA libraries bearing sample barcodes and UMIs. Using its own MiXCR run on the 5' RACE reads, TCRdb lists one record per CDR3 protein. There are hundreds of thousands of distinct CDR3 sequences in the sample; about 20% occur only once, and around 9.2% lies in the top ten. V was trimmed by 8 bases and J by 1 base, leaving 11 bases between them. CDR1 and CDR2 from the germline V gene are SEHNR and FQNEAQ (reference sequence). The CDR3 length is 13 residues. This TCR derives from an adult woman who had mild COVID-19 (a few samples of this study predate the infection). Cell type and time point are not known. V and J are TRBV7-9 and TRBJ1-1, with D perhaps matching TRBD1 (5 bases). Sequenced: PBMCs or a T cell subset sorted from them (not recorded which). CDR3 loop: CASVRGGNTEAFF. DNA of the CDR3: TGTGCCAGCGTTCGTGGGGGGAACACTGAAGCTTTCTTT.